The TCR beta chain described here comes from a study of OX40 agonist ivuxolimab in advanced cancers. TCRdb's copy holds only in-frame clones and misses some; the assay was immunoSEQ multiplex PCR. The table lists under 90,000 clones, about 90% of them singletons. Sequenced here: CD4+ or CD8+ T cells sorted from blood, sampled in a trial of the OX40 agonist ivuxolimab. The clonotype was recovered from an adult with an advanced solid tumor such as melanoma, head and neck, liver or kidney cancer.

The CDR3 here is CASSLGHRVGTEAFF. As DNA, the CDR3 is TGCGCCAGCAGCTTGGGGCACAGGGTGGGCACTGAAGCTTTCTTT. J is TRBJ1-1 and V is TRBV5-1, with a weak D call TRBD1 (6 bases). The V gene lost 0 bases and the J gene lost 4 bases, with 13 bases spanning the gap. This CDR3 region has 15 residues. The germline gives CDR1 SGHRS, CDR2 YFSETQ.